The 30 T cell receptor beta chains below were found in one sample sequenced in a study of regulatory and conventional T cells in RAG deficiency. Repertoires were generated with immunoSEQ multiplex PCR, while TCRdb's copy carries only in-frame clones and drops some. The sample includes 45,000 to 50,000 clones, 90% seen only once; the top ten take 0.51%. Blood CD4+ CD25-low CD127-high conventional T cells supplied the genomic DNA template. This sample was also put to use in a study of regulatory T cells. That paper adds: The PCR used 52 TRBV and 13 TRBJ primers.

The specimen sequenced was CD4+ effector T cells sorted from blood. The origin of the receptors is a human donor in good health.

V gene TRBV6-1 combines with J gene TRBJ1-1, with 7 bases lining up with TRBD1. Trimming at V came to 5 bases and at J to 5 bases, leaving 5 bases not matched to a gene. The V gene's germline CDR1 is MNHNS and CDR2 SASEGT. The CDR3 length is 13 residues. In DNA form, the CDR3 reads TGTGCCAGCAGTTCCAGGGGGAGGACTGAAGCTTTCTTT. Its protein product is CASSSRGRTEAFF.

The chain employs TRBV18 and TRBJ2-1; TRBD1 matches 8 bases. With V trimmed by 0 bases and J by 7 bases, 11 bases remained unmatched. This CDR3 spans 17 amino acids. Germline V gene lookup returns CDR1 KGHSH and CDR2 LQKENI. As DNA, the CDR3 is TGTGCCAGCTCACCACCATTAACGGGCAGGGGGCGGAATGAGCAGTTCTTC. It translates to CASSPPLTGRGRNEQFF.

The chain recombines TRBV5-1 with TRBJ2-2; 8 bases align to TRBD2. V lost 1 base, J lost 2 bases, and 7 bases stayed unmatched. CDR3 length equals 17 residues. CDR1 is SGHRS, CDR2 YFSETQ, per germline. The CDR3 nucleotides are TGCGCCAGCAGCTTGCCACTAGCGGCAACCAACACCGGGGAGCTGTTTTTT. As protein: CASSLPLAATNTGELFF.

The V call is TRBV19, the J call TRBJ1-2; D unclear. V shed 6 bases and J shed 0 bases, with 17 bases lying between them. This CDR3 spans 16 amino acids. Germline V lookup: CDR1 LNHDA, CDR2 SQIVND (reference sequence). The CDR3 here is CASRSVQILTNYGYTF. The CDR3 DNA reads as TGTGCCAGTAGGTCGGTACAAATACTCACTAACTATGGCTACACCTTC.

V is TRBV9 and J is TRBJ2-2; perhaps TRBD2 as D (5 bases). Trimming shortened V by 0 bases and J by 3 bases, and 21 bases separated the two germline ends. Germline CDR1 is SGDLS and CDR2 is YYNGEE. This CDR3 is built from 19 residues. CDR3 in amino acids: CASSVAVLGNHRDTGELFF. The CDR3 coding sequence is TGTGCCAGCAGCGTAGCCGTTCTCGGGAATCATCGAGACACCGGGGAGCTGTTTTTT.

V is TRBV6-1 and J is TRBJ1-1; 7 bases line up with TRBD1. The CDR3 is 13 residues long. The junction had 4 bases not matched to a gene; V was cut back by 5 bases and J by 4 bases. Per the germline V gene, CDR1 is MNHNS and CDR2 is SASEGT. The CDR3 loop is CASSTYRGTEAFF. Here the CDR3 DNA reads TGTGCCAGCAGTACCTACAGGGGCACTGAAGCTTTCTTT.

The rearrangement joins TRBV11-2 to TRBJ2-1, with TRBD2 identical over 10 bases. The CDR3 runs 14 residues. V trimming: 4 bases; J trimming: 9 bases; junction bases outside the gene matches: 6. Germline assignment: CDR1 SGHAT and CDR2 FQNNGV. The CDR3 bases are TGTGCCAGCAGCTCTCCGGGACTAGCGACTGAGCAGTTCTTC. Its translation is CASSSPGLATEQFF.

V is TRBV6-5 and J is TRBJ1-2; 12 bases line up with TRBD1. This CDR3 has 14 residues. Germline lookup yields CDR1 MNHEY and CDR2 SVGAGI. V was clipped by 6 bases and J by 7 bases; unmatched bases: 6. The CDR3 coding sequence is TGTGCCAGCAGCCGGGACAGGGGGCAAAGTGGCTACACCTTC. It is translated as CASSRDRGQSGYTF.

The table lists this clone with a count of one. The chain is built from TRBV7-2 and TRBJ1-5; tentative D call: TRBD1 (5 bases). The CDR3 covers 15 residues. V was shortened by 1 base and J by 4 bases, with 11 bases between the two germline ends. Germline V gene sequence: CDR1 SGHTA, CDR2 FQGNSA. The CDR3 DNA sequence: TGTGCCAGCAGCTTAGAGGGGCACCCTAATCAGCCCCAGCATTTT. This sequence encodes CASSLEGHPNQPQHF. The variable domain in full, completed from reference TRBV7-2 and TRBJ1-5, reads GAGVSQSPSNKVTEKGKDVELRCDPISGHTALYWYRQSLGQGLEFLIYFQGNSAPDKSGLPSDRFSAERTGGSVSTLTIQRTQQEDSAVYLCASSLEGHPNQPQHFGDGTRLSIL.

The CDR3 protein is CASSLLGSNTEAFF. CDR3 nucleotide sequence: TGTGCCAGCAGCTTGTTAGGATCGAACACTGAAGCTTTCTTT. The rearrangement links TRBV7-9 to TRBJ1-1; no firm D call. The CDR3 has 14 amino acids. In germline, CDR1 is SEHNR, CDR2 FQNEAQ (reference sequence). Between the trimmed V and J ends, which lost 3 bases and 1 base, there was a span of 9 bases.

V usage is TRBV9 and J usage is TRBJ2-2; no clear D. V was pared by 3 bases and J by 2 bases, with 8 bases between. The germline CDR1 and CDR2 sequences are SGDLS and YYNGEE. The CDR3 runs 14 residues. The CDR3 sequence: CASSAYSNTGELFF. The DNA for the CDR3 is TGTGCCAGCAGCGCCTACAGTAACACCGGGGAGCTGTTTTTT.

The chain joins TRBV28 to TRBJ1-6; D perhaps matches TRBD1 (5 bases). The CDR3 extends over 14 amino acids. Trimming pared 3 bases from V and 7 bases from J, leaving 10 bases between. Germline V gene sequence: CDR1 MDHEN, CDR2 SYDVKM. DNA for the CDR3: TGTGCCAGCAGTTTGGGGGTGCGGAATTCACCCCTCCACTTT. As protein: CASSLGVRNSPLHF. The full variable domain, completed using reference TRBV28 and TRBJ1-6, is DVKVTQSSRYLVKRTGEKVFLECVQDMDHENMFWYRQDPGLGLRLIYFSYDVKMKEKGDIPEGYSVSREKKERFSLILESASTNQTSMYLCASSLGVRNSPLHFGNGTRLTVT.

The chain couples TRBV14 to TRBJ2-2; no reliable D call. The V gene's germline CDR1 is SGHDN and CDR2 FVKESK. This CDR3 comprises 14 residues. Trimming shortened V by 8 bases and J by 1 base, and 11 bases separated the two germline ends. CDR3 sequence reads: CASSLTRNTGELFF. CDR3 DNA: TGTGCCAGCTCCCTTACCCGGAACACCGGGGAGCTGTTTTTT.

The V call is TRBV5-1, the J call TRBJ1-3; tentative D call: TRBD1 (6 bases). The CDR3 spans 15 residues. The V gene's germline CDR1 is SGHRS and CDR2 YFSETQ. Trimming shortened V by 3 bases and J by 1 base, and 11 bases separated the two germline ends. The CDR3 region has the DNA TGCGCCAGCAGCTGGGAAGGGGGTTCTGGAAACACCATATATTTT. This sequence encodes CASSWEGGSGNTIYF.

CDR3 bases: TGTGCCAGTAGTATTGGGGCCATCTCCTACAATGAGCAGTTCTTC. Residues: CASSIGAISYNEQFF. J is TRBJ2-1 and V is TRBV19, with D possibly being TRBD1 (5 bases). The CDR3 covers 15 residues. V shed 3 bases and J shed 0 bases, with 9 bases lying between them. In germline, CDR1 is LNHDA, CDR2 SQIVND (reference sequence).

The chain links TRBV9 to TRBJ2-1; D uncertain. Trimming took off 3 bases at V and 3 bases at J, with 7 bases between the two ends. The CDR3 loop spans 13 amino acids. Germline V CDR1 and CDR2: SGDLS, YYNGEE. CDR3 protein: CASSEDVYNEQFF. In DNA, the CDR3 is TGTGCCAGCAGCGAGGACGTCTACAATGAGCAGTTCTTC.

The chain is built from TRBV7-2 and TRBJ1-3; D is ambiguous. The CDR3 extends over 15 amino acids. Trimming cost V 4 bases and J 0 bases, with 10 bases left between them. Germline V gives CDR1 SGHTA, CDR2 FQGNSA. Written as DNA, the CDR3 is TGTGCCAGCAGCTCCAATAGGGTCTCTGGAAACACCATATATTTT. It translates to CASSSNRVSGNTIYF.

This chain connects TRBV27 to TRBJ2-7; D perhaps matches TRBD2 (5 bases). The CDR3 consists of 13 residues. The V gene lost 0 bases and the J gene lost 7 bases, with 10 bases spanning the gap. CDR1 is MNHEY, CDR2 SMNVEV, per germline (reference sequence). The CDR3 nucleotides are TGTGCCAGCAGTTTATCAGAGGGTCGGGAGCAGTACTTC. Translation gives CASSLSEGREQYF.

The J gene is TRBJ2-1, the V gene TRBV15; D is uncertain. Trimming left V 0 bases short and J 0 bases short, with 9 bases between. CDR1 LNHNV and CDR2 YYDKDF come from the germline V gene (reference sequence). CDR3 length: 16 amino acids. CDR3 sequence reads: CATSRDIASSYNEQFF. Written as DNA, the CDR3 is TGTGCCACCAGCAGAGACATCGCAAGCTCCTACAATGAGCAGTTCTTC.

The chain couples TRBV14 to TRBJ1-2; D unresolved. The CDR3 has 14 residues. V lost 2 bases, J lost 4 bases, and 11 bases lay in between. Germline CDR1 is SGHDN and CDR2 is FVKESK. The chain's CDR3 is CASSQMSGIYGYTF. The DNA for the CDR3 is TGTGCCAGCAGCCAAATGTCAGGCATCTATGGCTACACCTTC.

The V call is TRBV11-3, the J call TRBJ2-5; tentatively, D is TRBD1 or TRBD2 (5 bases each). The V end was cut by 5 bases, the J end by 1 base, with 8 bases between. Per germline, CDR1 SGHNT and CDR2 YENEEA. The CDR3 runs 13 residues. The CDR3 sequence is CASSGGPQETQYF. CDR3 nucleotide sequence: TGTGCCAGCAGCGGGGGACCCCAAGAGACCCAGTACTTC.

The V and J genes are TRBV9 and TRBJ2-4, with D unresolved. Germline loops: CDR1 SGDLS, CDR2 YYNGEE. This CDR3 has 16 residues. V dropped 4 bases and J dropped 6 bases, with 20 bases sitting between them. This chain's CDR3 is CASSPGAIDGRNIQYF. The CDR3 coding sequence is TGTGCCAGCAGCCCAGGCGCCATTGACGGTAGAAACATTCAGTACTTC.

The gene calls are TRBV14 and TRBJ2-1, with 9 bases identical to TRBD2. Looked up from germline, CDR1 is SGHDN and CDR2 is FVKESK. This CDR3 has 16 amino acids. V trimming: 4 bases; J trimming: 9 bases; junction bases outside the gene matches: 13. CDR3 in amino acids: CASSPPGAREGREQFF. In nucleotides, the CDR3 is TGTGCCAGCAGCCCCCCCGGGGCGCGGGAGGGCCGTGAGCAGTTCTTC.

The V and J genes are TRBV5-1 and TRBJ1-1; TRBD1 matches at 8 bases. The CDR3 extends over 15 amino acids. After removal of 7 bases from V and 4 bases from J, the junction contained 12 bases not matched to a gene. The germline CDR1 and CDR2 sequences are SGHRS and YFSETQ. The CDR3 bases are TGCGCCAGCTCCCCGGGACAGGAGAGGGGCACTGAAGCTTTCTTT. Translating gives CASSPGQERGTEAFF.

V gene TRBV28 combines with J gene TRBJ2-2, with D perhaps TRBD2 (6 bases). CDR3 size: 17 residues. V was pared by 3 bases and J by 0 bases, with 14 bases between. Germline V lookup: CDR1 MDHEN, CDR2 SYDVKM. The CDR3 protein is CASSFRGFYANTGELFF. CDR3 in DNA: TGTGCCAGCAGTTTCCGGGGGTTTTACGCGAACACCGGGGAGCTGTTTTTT.

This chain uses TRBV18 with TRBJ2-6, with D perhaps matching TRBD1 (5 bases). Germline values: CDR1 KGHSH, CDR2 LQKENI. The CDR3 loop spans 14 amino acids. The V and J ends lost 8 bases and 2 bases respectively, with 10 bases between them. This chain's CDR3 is CASHDSAGANVLTF. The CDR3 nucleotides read TGTGCCAGCCACGACAGTGCTGGGGCCAACGTCCTGACTTTC.

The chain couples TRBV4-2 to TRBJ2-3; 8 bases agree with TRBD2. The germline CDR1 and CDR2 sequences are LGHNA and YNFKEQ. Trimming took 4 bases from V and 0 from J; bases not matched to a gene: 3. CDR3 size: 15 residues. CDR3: CASSRSGVSTDTQYF. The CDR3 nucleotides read TGTGCCAGCAGCCGTAGCGGGGTTAGCACAGATACGCAGTATTTT.

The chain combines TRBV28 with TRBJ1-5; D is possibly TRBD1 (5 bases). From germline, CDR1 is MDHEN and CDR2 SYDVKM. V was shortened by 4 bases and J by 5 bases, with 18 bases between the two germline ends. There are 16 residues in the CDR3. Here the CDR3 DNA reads TGTGCCAGCAGTTCTCTCGGGGGGGGACTTGATCAGCCCCAGCATTTT. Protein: CASSSLGGGLDQPQHF.

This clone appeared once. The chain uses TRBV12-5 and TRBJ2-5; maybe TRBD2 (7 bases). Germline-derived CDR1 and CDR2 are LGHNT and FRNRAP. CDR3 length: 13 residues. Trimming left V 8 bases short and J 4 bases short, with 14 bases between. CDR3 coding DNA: TGTGCTAGTCAGGCGGCGGGGGCAGAGACCCAGTACTTC. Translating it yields CASQAAGAETQYF.

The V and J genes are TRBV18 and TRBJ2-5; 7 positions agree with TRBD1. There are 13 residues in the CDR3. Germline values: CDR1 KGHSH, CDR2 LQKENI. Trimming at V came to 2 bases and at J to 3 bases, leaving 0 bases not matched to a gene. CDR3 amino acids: CASSPGTEETQYF. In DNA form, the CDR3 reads TGTGCCAGCTCACCAGGGACAGAAGAGACCCAGTACTTC.